This TCR beta chain was sequenced for a study of control samples from healthy donors and cancer patients. This clone was seen a single time. Data came from immunoSEQ multiplex PCR; TCRdb stores just in-frame clones and leaves some out. The table has around 99,000 clones, about 89% seen once. The source is a woman aged 45-59 years in good health. The sample taken for sequencing was blood.

The CDR3, as DNA: TGTGCCAGCAGGCGGGATACTCCCTCTTACAATGAGCAGTTCTTC. Translated: CASRRDTPSYNEQFF. The chain uses TRBV6-6 and TRBJ2-1, with D maybe TRBD2 (6 bases). Trimming pared 6 bases from V and 4 bases from J, leaving 16 bases between. CDR3 length: 15 residues. CDR1 MNHNY and CDR2 SVGAGI come from the germline V gene (reference sequence).